Listed below are T cell receptor beta chains from one sample, sequenced in a study of cytomegalovirus exposure and HLA in healthy donors. Profiled with immunoSEQ multiplex PCR; TCRdb holds only in-frame clones, not every one. Recorded here are 95,000 to 110,000 clones; the top ten clones represent roughly 3.5%. The sequencing input was PBMCs. Receptors originate from a man between 40 and 49 years old in good health and CMV-seronegative. CDR3s include the opening cysteine and the closing phenylalanine or tryptophan. A D gene is named only where the DNA matches it firmly.

TRBV7-7	TRBD1	TRBJ2-5	CASSAGTGYRETQYF	TGTGCCAGCAGCGCGGGGACAGGGTATCGAGAGACCCAGTACTTC
TRBV6-5	TRBD1	TRBJ2-7	CASSYMGQGVNEQYF	TGTGCCAGCAGTTACATGGGACAGGGAGTCAACGAGCAGTACTTC
TRBV5-5	NA	TRBJ1-3	CASSIWTSVGNTIYF	TGTGCCAGCAGCATCTGGACATCGGTTGGAAACACCATATATTTT
TRBV6-4	NA	TRBJ2-1	CASSDSTNNEQFF	TGTGCCAGCAGTGACTCGACAAACAATGAGCAGTTCTTC
TRBV6-5	NA	TRBJ1-5	CASSYVQDQPQHF	TGTGCCAGCAGTTACGTCCAGGATCAGCCCCAGCATTTT
TRBV28	NA	TRBJ1-5	CASTLGQVNQPQHF	TGTGCCAGCACCCTGGGGCAGGTAAATCAGCCCCAGCATTTT
TRBV27	NA	TRBJ1-2	CASSFSTDYGYTF	TGTGCCAGCAGTTTCTCGACAGACTATGGCTACACCTTC
TRBV29-1	TRBD1	TRBJ1-5	CSVGQGGNQPQHF	TGCAGCGTTGGACAGGGGGGCAATCAGCCCCAGCATTTT
TRBV28	NA	TRBJ1-1	CASNQNGGTEAFF	TGTGCCAGCAACCAGAATGGTGGCACTGAAGCTTTCTTT
TRBV5-1	NA	TRBJ1-4	CASSPESGRGEKLFF	TGCGCCAGCAGCCCGGAGTCGGGCAGGGGTGAAAAACTGTTTTTT
TRBV10-2	TRBD1	TRBJ1-5	CASSDTTGLNQPQHF	TGCGCCAGCAGTGACACGACAGGGCTGAATCAGCCCCAGCATTTT
TRBV29-1	TRBD1	TRBJ2-5	CSVVFPGQLETQYF	TGCAGCGTTGTCTTCCCGGGACAGCTAGAGACCCAGTACTTC
TRBV10-3	NA	TRBJ2-1	CAISESIVTGFAYNEQFF	TGTGCCATCAGTGAGTCGATAGTGACAGGCTTCGCGTACAATGAGCAGTTCTTC
TRBV10-3	TRBD2	TRBJ2-7	CAISPGLAGGPPTEQYF	TGTGCCATCAGTCCGGGACTAGCGGGGGGGCCCCCTACCGAGCAGTACTTC
TRBV5-4	TRBD2	TRBJ2-6	CASSSDMGGGPVSGANVLTF	TGTGCCAGCAGCTCGGATATGGGGGGAGGGCCCGTCTCTGGGGCCAACGTCCTGACTTTC
TRBV5-5	TRBD1	TRBJ1-2	CASSLATGGDYGYTF	TGTGCCAGCAGCCTGGCTACAGGGGGCGACTATGGCTACACCTTC
TRBV7-9	NA	TRBJ2-7	CASSDKRSGRSYEQYF	TGTGCCAGCAGCGATAAGCGGTCCGGGCGTTCCTACGAGCAGTACTTC
TRBV7-6	TRBD2	TRBJ2-5	CASSSGLALGEETQYF	TGTGCCAGCAGCTCCGGACTAGCCCTAGGGGAAGAGACCCAGTACTTC
TRBV9	NA	TRBJ1-4	CASSVAQLNEKLFF	TGTGCCAGCAGCGTAGCACAGCTTAATGAAAAACTGTTTTTT
TRBV7-9	TRBD1	TRBJ1-2	CASSAQTGDGYTF	TGTGCCAGCAGCGCCCAAACAGGGGATGGCTACACCTTC
TRBV19	TRBD1	TRBJ1-5	CASSVYRGRVGWNQPQHF	TGTGCCAGTAGTGTTTACAGGGGGCGGGTAGGATGGAATCAGCCCCAGCATTTT
TRBV10-2	TRBD1	TRBJ1-1	CASTETGGTEAFF	TGCGCCAGCACCGAGACAGGGGGCACTGAAGCTTTCTTT
TRBV30	TRBD1	TRBJ1-2	CAWSGTGVGYTF	TGTGCCTGGAGTGGGACAGGGGTTGGCTACACCTTC